This T cell receptor (beta chain) was captured by sequencing in a study of blood T cell repertoires in COVID-19. The CDR3 contains 16 residues. Germline V gene data show CDR1 as MNHEY and CDR2 as SVGAGI. The V gene lost 0 bases and the J gene lost 4 bases, with 15 bases spanning the gap. Using immunoSEQ multiplex PCR, the repertoire was profiled, and TCRdb retains in-frame clones only, with some absent. The sample contains some 62,000 clones, roughly 89% of which appear only once. The sequencing input was peripheral blood. This clonotype was sampled from a woman over 75 with acute or convalescent COVID-19. The V and J genes are TRBV6-5 and TRBJ2-5; TRBD1 is a possible D gene (5 bases). CDR3 in amino acids: CASSYSKGALGETQYF. As DNA, the CDR3 is TGTGCCAGCAGTTACTCGAAAGGGGCGTTGGGAGAGACCCAGTACTTC.